The clone carrying this T cell receptor beta chain appeared once. Its antigen is as yet unknown. One end of the junction is discordant with germline, which a read error may explain. The source of the sample is a study of tumor and adjacent non-tumor tissue in lung cancer. Study results and caveats: Higher tumor TCR diversity was associated with shorter survival. Significantly higher TCR diversity was found in tumor than normal lung.

This sample's RNA came from whole unsorted tissue. The normal lung tissue was taken more than 3 cm from the tumor edge. A modified ARM-PCR protocol with three rounds of nested PCR amplified TCRbeta. TCRdb re-analysed the multiplex PCR reads in MiXCR, keeping a single row per CDR3 protein. The sample contains approximately 82,000 distinct CDR3 sequences, 76% of which appear only once. Germline-derived CDR1 and CDR2 are SGHAT and FQNNGV. The CDR3 is 12 residues long. The receptor was derived from an older man with non-small cell lung cancer. This sequence joins TRBV11-2 and TRBJ1-1, with a tentative D call TRBD1 (5 bases). The sample taken for sequencing was distant non-tumor lung tissue. The CDR3 bases are TGCGTCAGCACATTGAGGGGTACTGAAGCTATCTTT. Encoded protein: CVSTLRGTEAIF.